The 6 T cell receptor beta chains presented below share a single source sample, sequenced in a study of T cells in tuberculosis. Thawed, overnight-rested PBMC were stained with GMM-loaded CD1B tetramer, viability dye and anti-CD3, then sorted. CD1B tetramers were loaded with Rhodococcus equi-derived C32 glucose monomycolate. Clones were sequenced by immunoSEQ multiplex PCR, and TCRdb holds only the in-frame ones, with some missing. The profile covers approximately 100,000 clones, with just over 90% appearing a single time and 1.5% to 2% taken by the ten largest. Material for sequencing was CD1b-GMM tetramer-negative cells sorted from PBMCs. The origin of the receptors is an adult woman with latent tuberculosis.

The V gene is TRBV4-1, the J gene TRBJ1-5; TRBD1 matches 12 bases. Germline V gives CDR1 MGHRA, CDR2 YSYEKL. J gave up 11 bases and V 1 base, and 12 bases lay outside the gene matches. The CDR3 covers 17 residues. The CDR3, as DNA: TGCGCCAGCAGCCAAGGGGGACAGGGGGCTTCGTTCATAACCCAGCATTTT. Translated, it gives CASSQGGQGASFITQHF.

This chain uses TRBV6-5 with TRBJ2-1, with 9 bases matching TRBD2. The CDR3 runs 16 residues. In germline, CDR1 is MNHEY, CDR2 SVGAGI. V lost 3 bases to trimming and J lost 8 bases; unmatched junction nucleotides: 11. The CDR3 spells CASSYSGTSIPDEQFF. The CDR3 DNA reads as TGTGCCAGCAGTTATTCCGGGACTAGCATCCCCGATGAGCAGTTCTTC.

The sample holds a few counts of this clone. This rearrangement joins TRBV19 to TRBJ2-3; 8 nucleotides match TRBD1. The germline CDR1 and CDR2 sequences are LNHDA and SQIVND (reference sequence). Unmatched junction bases numbered 8, after V lost 3 bases and J lost 3 bases. This CDR3 contains 16 residues. In DNA, the CDR3 is TGTGCCAGTAGTATGGTGATTGGACAGGGAACAGATACGCAGTATTTT. It yields the protein CASSMVIGQGTDTQYF.

The chain joins TRBV7-2 to TRBJ2-5; perhaps TRBD1 as D (5 bases). Germline CDR1 SGHTA, CDR2 FQGNSA. V was cut by 1 base and J by 4 bases, with 13 bases left in between. CDR3 length equals 15 residues. For the CDR3, the DNA is TGTGCCAGCAGCTTAGTCCCCGCCCAGGGAGAGACCCAGTACTTC. Its protein product is CASSLVPAQGETQYF.

Worth noting for this clone: Distinct nucleotide sequences in the sample also encode this CDR3. The chain combines TRBV29-1 with TRBJ1-6; 7 positions match TRBD1. The CDR3 contains 13 residues. Germline V CDR1 and CDR2: SQVTM, ANQGSEA. J gave up 6 bases and V 5 bases, and 4 bases lay outside the gene matches. As DNA, the CDR3 is TGCAGCGTTCTGACAGGGAGTAATTCACCCCTCCACTTT. It yields the protein CSVLTGSNSPLHF. Combining the CDR3 with reference TRBV29-1 and TRBJ1-6 gives the whole variable domain SAVISQKPSRDICQRGTSLTIQCQVDSQVTMMFWYRQQPGQSLTLIATANQGSEATYESGFVIDKFPISRPNLTFSTLTVSNMSPEDSSIYLCSVLTGSNSPLHFGNGTRLTVT.

CDR3 sequence reads: CASSLKAGAGELFF. The DNA of the CDR3 is TGTGCCAGCAGCTTAAAGGCCGGGGCCGGGGAGCTGTTTTTT. The chain combines TRBV7-3 with TRBJ2-2; tentatively, D is TRBD2 (5 bases). V lost 1 base and J lost 6, with 9 bases in between. Germline CDR1 is SGHTA and CDR2 is FQGTGA. This CDR3 region has 14 residues.